This is a list of T cell receptor beta chains from one sample in a study of T-cell memory formation after mild COVID-19. A single record per CDR3 protein comes from TCRdb applying MiXCR to the 5' RACE reads. The profile shows 450,000 to 650,000 distinct CDR3 sequences, around 17% of them singletons. Input material: PBMCs or a T cell subset sorted from them (not recorded which). The receptor source for this set is an adult woman who had mild COVID-19 (a few samples of this study predate the infection). Cell type and time point are not known. CDR3s include the opening cysteine and the closing phenylalanine or tryptophan. The D gene is left open where the match is weak. Rows give clone size only sometimes, using once, few, many, or a class for an expanded clone.

d_call: TRBD2
cdr3_length: 17
j_call: TRBJ2-3
v_call: TRBV6-5
clone_size: once
cdr3_nt: TGTGCCAGCAGTTACCTGCCAGCGGGGCCTAGCACAGATACGCAGTATTTT
cdr3_aa: CASSYLPAGPSTDTQYF

d_call: TRBD1
cdr3_length: 16
j_call: TRBJ2-3
v_call: TRBV7-9
clone_size: NA
cdr3_nt: TGTGCCAGCAGCCCCTGGACAGGGGGGGGCGCAGATACGCAGTATTTT
cdr3_aa: CASSPWTGGGADTQYF

d_call: NA
cdr3_length: 15
j_call: TRBJ1-1
v_call: TRBV12-3/TRBV12-4
clone_size: few
cdr3_nt: TGTGCCAGCAGTCGCCGACAGGAGCAGAACACTGAAGCTTTCTTT
cdr3_aa: CASSRRQEQNTEAFF

d_call: NA
cdr3_length: 14
j_call: TRBJ2-1
v_call: TRBV11-2
clone_size: NA
cdr3_nt: TGTGCCAGCAGCTTAGATGGCCCGGGAGAAGAGCAGTTCTTC
cdr3_aa: CASSLDGPGEEQFF

d_call: TRBD2
cdr3_length: 17
j_call: TRBJ2-5
v_call: TRBV7-2
clone_size: NA
cdr3_nt: TGTGCCAGCAGCTTAGGACTAGCGGGAGCAGAACAAGAGACCCAGTACTTC
cdr3_aa: CASSLGLAGAEQETQYF

d_call: NA
cdr3_length: 13
j_call: TRBJ2-1
v_call: TRBV5-1
clone_size: few
cdr3_nt: TGCGCCACCCACGATCCCCCGGATGCTGAGCAGTTCTTC
cdr3_aa: CATHDPPDAEQFF

d_call: NA
cdr3_length: 12
j_call: TRBJ2-1
v_call: TRBV19
clone_size: NA
cdr3_nt: TGTGCCAGTAGTATATTGGGGGAAGAGCAGTTCTTC
cdr3_aa: CASSILGEEQFF

d_call: NA
cdr3_length: 13
j_call: TRBJ2-5
v_call: TRBV10-3
clone_size: few
cdr3_nt: TGTGCCATCAGCCCATCTGAGCAAGAGACCCAGTACTTC
cdr3_aa: CAISPSEQETQYF

d_call: NA
cdr3_length: 11
j_call: TRBJ2-4
v_call: TRBV24-1
clone_size: many
cdr3_nt: TGTGCCACCAGTGTTGGACAGATTCAGTACTTC
cdr3_aa: CATSVGQIQYF

d_call: TRBD2
cdr3_length: 17
j_call: TRBJ2-7
v_call: TRBV3-1
clone_size: few
cdr3_nt: TGTGCCAGCAGCCAAGATCCCGGCCTAGCGGGTGAGTACGAGCAGTACTTC
cdr3_aa: CASSQDPGLAGEYEQYF

d_call: NA
cdr3_length: 16
j_call: TRBJ2-1
v_call: TRBV18
clone_size: many
cdr3_nt: TGTGCCAGCTCACCACCCGAGGGGCTCTCCTACAATGAGCAGTTCTTC
cdr3_aa: CASSPPEGLSYNEQFF

d_call: NA
cdr3_length: 14
j_call: TRBJ2-1
v_call: TRBV7-9
clone_size: few
cdr3_nt: TGTGCCAGCAGCCCCCCAGCGGTTTACAATGAGCAGTTCTTC
cdr3_aa: CASSPPAVYNEQFF

d_call: TRBD2
cdr3_length: 18
j_call: TRBJ2-3
v_call: TRBV24-1
clone_size: few
cdr3_nt: TGTGCCACCAGTGATTCGGGACTAGCGGGAGGTGTCACAGATACGCAGTATTTT
cdr3_aa: CATSDSGLAGGVTDTQYF

d_call: TRBD1
cdr3_length: 12
j_call: TRBJ1-2
v_call: TRBV29-1
clone_size: NA
cdr3_nt: TGCAGCGTCGTCACAGGGGCCTATGGCTACACCTTC
cdr3_aa: CSVVTGAYGYTF

d_call: TRBD1
cdr3_length: 15
j_call: TRBJ2-1
v_call: TRBV9
clone_size: NA
cdr3_nt: TGTGCCAGCCAGCCTGGGACAGCTTCCTACAATGAGCAGTTCTTC
cdr3_aa: CASQPGTASYNEQFF

d_call: TRBD2
cdr3_length: 15
j_call: TRBJ2-1
v_call: TRBV7-6
clone_size: few
cdr3_nt: TGTGCCAGCAGCACGCGGGGGGGCTCCTACAATGAGCAGTTCTTC
cdr3_aa: CASSTRGGSYNEQFF

d_call: NA
cdr3_length: 13
j_call: TRBJ2-3
v_call: TRBV5-1
clone_size: NA
cdr3_nt: TGCGCCAGCAGCTCATCCCTTGTAGATACGCAGTATTTT
cdr3_aa: CASSSSLVDTQYF

d_call: NA
cdr3_length: 13
j_call: TRBJ1-1
v_call: TRBV7-2
clone_size: NA
cdr3_nt: TGTGCCAGCAGCTTCAGCCCGATGACTGAAGCTTTCTTT
cdr3_aa: CASSFSPMTEAFF

d_call: NA
cdr3_length: 15
j_call: TRBJ1-1
v_call: TRBV20-1
clone_size: few
cdr3_nt: TGCAGTGCTAGAGGTCGGGGACGGATGAACACTGAAGCTTTCTTT
cdr3_aa: CSARGRGRMNTEAFF

d_call: NA
cdr3_length: 16
j_call: TRBJ2-1
v_call: TRBV5-4
clone_size: NA
cdr3_nt: TGTGCCAGCAGCTTGGATATGGGAAGCTCCTACAATGAGCAGTTCTTC
cdr3_aa: CASSLDMGSSYNEQFF

d_call: TRBD1
cdr3_length: 14
j_call: TRBJ2-5
v_call: TRBV3-1
clone_size: few
cdr3_nt: TGTGCCAGCAGCCAGGGACAGCCTACGGAGACCCAGTACTTC
cdr3_aa: CASSQGQPTETQYF

d_call: NA
cdr3_length: 15
j_call: TRBJ2-3
v_call: TRBV5-4
clone_size: few
cdr3_nt: TGTGCCAGCAGCTTAACGAGCGATCGCACAGATACGCAGTATTTT
cdr3_aa: CASSLTSDRTDTQYF

d_call: NA
cdr3_length: 16
j_call: TRBJ2-7
v_call: TRBV4-1
clone_size: NA
cdr3_nt: TGCGCCAGCAGCCAAATCGGAGGGGGTGATTGGCACGAGCAGTACTTC
cdr3_aa: CASSQIGGGDWHEQYF

d_call: TRBD1
cdr3_length: 16
j_call: TRBJ2-4
v_call: TRBV3-1
clone_size: few
cdr3_nt: TGTGCCAGCAGCCCTCAGGGGGCACTAGCCAAAAACATTCAGTACTTC
cdr3_aa: CASSPQGALAKNIQYF

d_call: TRBD1
cdr3_length: 16
j_call: TRBJ2-1
v_call: TRBV12-5
clone_size: NA
cdr3_nt: TGTGCTAGTGGTTTGGGGACAGGGAGCTCCTACAATGAGCAGTTCTTC
cdr3_aa: CASGLGTGSSYNEQFF

d_call: NA
cdr3_length: 15
j_call: TRBJ1-1
v_call: TRBV19
clone_size: NA
cdr3_nt: TGTGCCAGCAGGAGAGGCAGGGAGAGGGACACTGAAGCTTTCTTT
cdr3_aa: CASRRGRERDTEAFF

d_call: TRBD1
cdr3_length: 16
j_call: TRBJ1-5
v_call: TRBV27
clone_size: NA
cdr3_nt: TGTGCCAGCAGTTTATCTGGACAGGGGGCGGGACAGCCCCAGCATTTT
cdr3_aa: CASSLSGQGAGQPQHF

d_call: TRBD1
cdr3_length: 18
j_call: TRBJ2-6
v_call: TRBV5-1
clone_size: NA
cdr3_nt: TGCGCCAGCAGCTTGGCCGGGACAGCCCTCTCTGGGGCCAACGTCCTGACTTTC
cdr3_aa: CASSLAGTALSGANVLTF

d_call: TRBD2
cdr3_length: 15
j_call: TRBJ2-7
v_call: TRBV20-1
clone_size: few
cdr3_nt: TGCAGTGCTAGAGATTTTGGCGGGGGGGGCGACGAGCAGTACTTC
cdr3_aa: CSARDFGGGGDEQYF

d_call: NA
cdr3_length: 15
j_call: TRBJ2-5
v_call: TRBV9
clone_size: NA
cdr3_nt: TGTGCCAGCAGCTCTTTTCGACAGACCCAAGAGACCCAGTACTTC
cdr3_aa: CASSSFRQTQETQYF

d_call: NA
cdr3_length: 15
j_call: TRBJ1-1
v_call: TRBV6-5
clone_size: NA
cdr3_nt: TGTGCCAGCAGTTACGGCAGGGTTATGAACACTGAAGCTTTCTTT
cdr3_aa: CASSYGRVMNTEAFF

d_call: TRBD2
cdr3_length: 16
j_call: TRBJ2-1
v_call: TRBV7-9
clone_size: few
cdr3_nt: TGTGCCAGCAGCTTAGAAGGACTAGCGGGAGGCGATGAGCAGTTCTTC
cdr3_aa: CASSLEGLAGGDEQFF

d_call: NA
cdr3_length: 15
j_call: TRBJ2-7
v_call: TRBV5-1
clone_size: NA
cdr3_nt: TGCGCCAGCATGCGGTCCGAGACTTCCTCCTACGAGCAGTACTTC
cdr3_aa: CASMRSETSSYEQYF

d_call: NA
cdr3_length: 14
j_call: TRBJ1-5
v_call: TRBV30
clone_size: NA
cdr3_nt: TGTGCCTGGAGTGGAAGAGTTAGCAATCAGCCCCAGCATTTT
cdr3_aa: CAWSGRVSNQPQHF

d_call: NA
cdr3_length: 15
j_call: TRBJ1-1
v_call: TRBV24-1
clone_size: NA
cdr3_nt: TGTGCCACCAGTGATGCGTACGGGTTTAACACTGAAGCTTTCTTT
cdr3_aa: CATSDAYGFNTEAFF

d_call: TRBD1
cdr3_length: 16
j_call: TRBJ2-2
v_call: TRBV20-1
clone_size: NA
cdr3_nt: TGCAGTGCTACTCCCGGTGACAGGGGGGACACCGGGGAGCTGTTTTTT
cdr3_aa: CSATPGDRGDTGELFF

d_call: NA
cdr3_length: 14
j_call: TRBJ1-1
v_call: TRBV20-1
clone_size: many
cdr3_nt: TGCAGTGCTAGAGTACCGGGACAGAACACTGAAGCTTTCTTT
cdr3_aa: CSARVPGQNTEAFF

d_call: TRBD1
cdr3_length: 14
j_call: TRBJ2-7
v_call: TRBV20-1
clone_size: NA
cdr3_nt: TGCAGTGCCAGGGACAGGGGGATCATCTACGAGCAGTACTTC
cdr3_aa: CSARDRGIIYEQYF

d_call: TRBD1
cdr3_length: 16
j_call: TRBJ2-2
v_call: TRBV12-3/TRBV12-4
clone_size: NA
cdr3_nt: TGTGCCAGCAGTTTGGACAGGGGGCTGAGCACCGGGGAGCTGTTTTTT
cdr3_aa: CASSLDRGLSTGELFF